This entry lists 15 T cell receptor beta chains sequenced from one sample in a study of neoadjuvant anti-PD-1 for oral cavity cancer. Time point in this sample: after neoadjuvant nivolumab, at surgical resection. Libraries were prepared by immunoSEQ multiplex PCR; TCRdb keeps only in-frame clonotypes and omits some of them. The table has some 15,000 clones, less than 80% seen once; the top ten hold 2.5% to 3%. This material consisted of PBMCs, taken after nivolumab (anti-PD-1) treatment. The receptors were gathered from a person aged 40-85 years with oral cavity squamous cell carcinoma.

The V gene is TRBV30, the J gene TRBJ1-2; tentatively, D is TRBD1 (5 bases). V was trimmed by 3 bases and J by 4 bases, leaving 15 bases between them. Per germline, CDR1 GTSNPN and CDR2 SVGIG (reference sequence). The CDR3 totals 14 residues. The CDR3 region is CAWRDGRAGYGYTF. CDR3 coding DNA: TGTGCCTGGAGAGACGGCAGGGCTGGCTATGGCTACACCTTC.

This clone occurred a few times. This chain uses TRBV10-2 with TRBJ2-7, with D maybe TRBD1 (6 bases). Germline values: CDR1 WSHSY, CDR2 SAAADI. The CDR3 has 14 amino acids. V gave up 5 bases and J gave up 3 bases, with 14 bases separating them. The chain's CDR3 is CASSRAGADYEQYF. The CDR3 DNA reads TGCGCCAGCAGTAGGGCAGGGGCCGACTACGAGCAGTACTTC.

Notes on this clone: One end of the junction is discordant with germline, which a read error may explain. The V and J genes are TRBV29-1 and TRBJ2-1; D not resolved. Germline CDR1 is SQVTM and CDR2 is ANQGSEA. This CDR3 has 13 amino acids. The CDR3 loop reads CSGEDWMSNEQFF. The CDR3 DNA sequence: TGCAGCGGTGAAGATTGGATGAGCAATGAGCAGTTCTTC.

This clone has a handful of counts. The genes are TRBV28 and TRBJ2-7; 10 bases agree with TRBD1. The CDR3 runs 15 residues. The V gene's germline CDR1 is MDHEN and CDR2 SYDVKM. V lost 7 bases and J lost 2; bases outside the gene matches: 8. The CDR3 bases are TGTGCCAGCAAACGTTCCGGGACAGGGGCCTACGAGCAGTACTTC. Amino acids: CASKRSGTGAYEQYF.

This clone appeared a few times. The V gene is TRBV27, the J gene TRBJ1-3; D is uncertain. Looked up from germline, CDR1 is MNHEY and CDR2 is SMNVEV (reference sequence). This CDR3 contains 16 residues. Trimming shortened V by 1 base and J by 0 bases, and 10 bases separated the two germline ends. In DNA, the CDR3 is TGTGCCAGCAGTTTATGGGGTCCCTACTCTGGAAACACCATATATTTT. Translated: CASSLWGPYSGNTIYF.

This clone is deemed medium-sized (0.01 to 0.1%). This chain connects TRBV5-6 to TRBJ2-7; 10 bases fit TRBD2. CDR3 length: 15 residues. CDR1 SGHDT and CDR2 YYEEEE come from the germline V gene. The V gene end was trimmed by 3 bases and the J gene end by 1 base; junction bases not matched to a gene: 4. CDR3: CASSSLLAGSYEQYF. CDR3 in DNA: TGTGCCAGCAGCTCACTACTAGCGGGATCCTACGAGCAGTACTTC.

This sequence joins TRBV7-9 and TRBJ2-5; the match to TRBD2 covers 7 bases. The germline V gene encodes CDR1 SEHNR and CDR2 FQNEAQ (reference sequence). V shed 5 bases and J 3 bases; nucleotides not matched to a gene: 3. The CDR3 totals 13 residues. The CDR3 sequence is CASSRGTKETQYF. Written as DNA, the CDR3 is TGTGCCAGCAGCCGGGGGACTAAAGAGACCCAGTACTTC.

V usage is TRBV2 and J usage is TRBJ2-2; 14 bases agree with TRBD2. Germline CDR1 and CDR2: SNHLY and FYNNEI. The length of the CDR3 is 17 residues. The V gene end was trimmed by 7 bases and the J gene end by 5 bases; junction bases not matched to a gene: 9. The DNA for the CDR3 is TGTGCCAGCACCCGACTAGCGGGAGGGCCCTCGACCGGGGAGCTGTTTTTT. Translating gives CASTRLAGGPSTGELFF.

The rearrangement joins TRBV19 to TRBJ2-4; possible D gene TRBD2, 5 bases. The CDR3 covers 21 residues. Germline CDR1 and CDR2: LNHDA and SQIVND (reference sequence). The germline V and J ends were trimmed by 3 bases and 7 bases, with 34 bases remaining between them. This chain's CDR3 is CASSIQAGVSPRTESYNIQYF. CDR3 in DNA: TGTGCCAGTAGTATCCAGGCCGGGGTGTCACCTCGAACGGAGAGCTACAACATTCAGTACTTC.

CDR3 nucleotide sequence: TGTGCCAGCAGTCCCCCGGGGCCGACAAGTGAAAAACTGTTTTTT. This gives the protein CASSPPGPTSEKLFF. The genes are TRBV28 and TRBJ1-4, with D perhaps TRBD1 (5 bases). V dropped 5 bases and J dropped 7 bases, with 17 bases sitting between them. CDR1 and CDR2 from the germline V gene are MDHEN and SYDVKM. This CDR3 is 15 amino acids long.

The chain employs TRBV5-4 and TRBJ2-2; 10 bases are shared with TRBD1. The CDR3 is 16 amino acids. The J segment lost 3 bases and the V segment lost 7 bases, leaving 9 bases of the junction unmatched. Germline CDR1 reads SGHNT; CDR2 reads YYREEE (reference sequence). CDR3 coding DNA: TGTGCCAGCCGACGGGGGGGACAGGGGCACACCGGGGAGCTGTTTTTT. It specifies CASRRGGQGHTGELFF.

The chain couples TRBV11-2 to TRBJ2-3; TRBD2 might be the D (5 bases). Germline CDR1 and CDR2: SGHAT and FQNNGV. CDR3 size: 13 residues. The V gene lost 5 bases and the J gene lost 6 bases, with 12 bases spanning the gap. Here the CDR3 DNA reads TGTGCCAGCAGCCCCGTTCGAGGGGATACGCAGTATTTT. Amino acids: CASSPVRGDTQYF.

This rearrangement joins TRBV6-6 to TRBJ1-5; D is undetermined. Deletions cut 4 bases from V and 0 bases from J, with 10 bases between. CDR1 and CDR2 (germline): MNHNY, SVGAGI (reference sequence). The CDR3 runs 15 residues. DNA of the CDR3: TGTGCCAGCAGTTCCGCCCGATCTAGCAATCAGCCCCAGCATTTT. It yields the protein CASSSARSSNQPQHF.

CDR3 DNA: TGCGCCAGCAGAAGAATGGGCCAAGAGACCCAGTACTTC. Its translation is CASRRMGQETQYF. The chain recombines TRBV5-1 with TRBJ2-5, with D hard to call. Per the germline V gene, CDR1 is SGHRS and CDR2 is YFSETQ. CDR3 length: 13 amino acids. Trimming pared 5 bases from V and 1 base from J, leaving 9 bases between. Full variable domain (outside the CDR3, taken from reference TRBV5-1 and TRBJ2-5): KAGVTQTPRYLIKTRGQQVTLSCSPISGHRSVSWYQQTPGQGLQFLFEYFSETQRNKGNFPGRFSGRQFSNSRSEMNVSTLELGDSALYLCASRRMGQETQYFGPGTRLLVL.

This clone was seen a handful of times. This rearrangement joins TRBV28 to TRBJ2-7, with a weak D call TRBD1 (5 bases). The CDR3 is made up of 16 amino acids. From germline, CDR1 is MDHEN and CDR2 SYDVKM. Trimming removed 2 bases at V and 3 bases at J, with 17 bases between. CDR3 nucleotides: TGTGCCAGCAGTTTAACCCAACAGGCAGGTTACTACGAGCAGTACTTC. This codes for CASSLTQQAGYYEQYF.